The 20 T cell receptor beta chains in this list originate from one sample, sequenced in a study of T-cell memory formation after mild COVID-19. TCRdb redid the calling of the 5' RACE reads with MiXCR, one entry per CDR3 protein. This table has about 210,000 distinct CDR3 sequences, about 27% appearing once. The sequenced material came from PBMCs or a T cell subset sorted from them (not recorded which). The receptors here all came from an adult woman who had mild COVID-19 (a few samples of this study predate the infection). Cell type and time point are not known.

The table lists this clonotype with a few counts. The J gene is TRBJ2-2, the V gene TRBV5-6; D call uncertain. This CDR3 region has 14 residues. Trimming left V 5 bases short and J 7 bases short, with 15 bases between. Germline CDR1 and CDR2: SGHDT and YYEEEE. CDR3 region: CASRYGRASGELFF. The CDR3 region has the DNA TGTGCCAGCAGATACGGACGGGCGAGCGGGGAGCTGTTTTTT.

CDR3 in DNA: TGTGCCAGCAGCCCAGGACAAACCAATGAGCAGTTCTTC. Amino acid sequence: CASSPGQTNEQFF. The chain recombines TRBV9 with TRBJ2-1; weak D call: TRBD1 (5 bases). CDR1 is SGDLS and CDR2 is YYNGEE in the germline V gene. Trimming removed 4 bases at V and 6 bases at J, with 11 bases between. This CDR3 comprises 13 residues. Together with reference TRBV9 and TRBJ2-1, the CDR3 gives the full variable domain: DSGVTQTPKHLITATGQRVTLRCSPRSGDLSVYWYQQSLDQGLQFLIQYYNGEERAKGNILERFSAQQFPDLHSELNLSSLELGDSALYFCASSPGQTNEQFFGPGTRLTVL.

The rearrangement uses TRBV12-3 or TRBV12-4 and TRBJ2-7; 8 nucleotides agree with TRBD2. The CDR3 covers 13 residues. V dropped 4 bases and J dropped 6; count of bases not matched to a gene: 5. CDR3 loop: CASSSSGGGEQYF. The CDR3 nucleotides read TGTGCCAGCAGTTCCAGCGGGGGAGGCGAGCAGTACTTC.

The J gene is TRBJ2-1, the V gene TRBV4-3; 7 positions agree with TRBD2. This CDR3 contains 15 residues. The ends lost 1 base at V and 7 bases at J; junction bases unmatched: 7. The germline V gene has CDR1 LGHNA and CDR2 YSLEER. The CDR3 DNA sequence: TGCGCCAGCAGCCAAGCCTTGGGGGGGGATAATGAGCAGTTCTTC. Residues: CASSQALGGDNEQFF.

This clonotype has a handful of counts. The rearrangement uses TRBV6-2 or TRBV6-3 and TRBJ2-3; no clear D. Germline CDR1 MNHEY, CDR2 SVGEGT. The CDR3 length is 10 residues. Between the trimmed V and J ends, which lost 8 bases and 6 bases, there was a span of 6 bases. Here the CDR3 reads CASSGDTQYF. CDR3 DNA: TGTGCCAGCTCCGGGGATACGCAGTATTTT.

V gene TRBV18 combines with J gene TRBJ2-7; no clear D. Trimming pared 1 base from V and 3 bases from J, leaving 7 bases between. In germline, CDR1 is KGHSH, CDR2 LQKENI. The CDR3 sequence is 13 residues long. The CDR3 here is CASSPQGFYEQYF. The CDR3 DNA follows: TGTGCCAGCTCACCACAGGGATTCTACGAGCAGTACTTC.

This clonotype has more than one count but fewer than ten. The chain carries TRBV7-9 and TRBJ2-5; 7 bases match TRBD2. Unmatched junction bases numbered 5, after V lost 5 bases and J lost 2 bases. The germline V gene encodes CDR1 SEHNR and CDR2 FQNEAQ (reference sequence). This CDR3 contains 14 residues. The CDR3 loop is CASSTSGEQETQYF. The DNA of the CDR3 is TGTGCCAGCAGCACCAGCGGGGAGCAAGAGACCCAGTACTTC.

This clonotype has more than one count but fewer than ten. The J gene is TRBJ2-2, the V gene TRBV5-1; D gene ambiguous. Germline CDR1 and CDR2: SGHRS and YFSETQ. The CDR3 totals 11 residues. Trimming stripped 8 bases from V and 7 bases from J, with 9 bases between. The CDR3 sequence: CASGRGGELFF. CDR3 nucleotides: TGCGCCAGTGGACGCGGCGGGGAGCTGTTTTTT.

This clonotype came up many times. The V gene is TRBV12-3 or TRBV12-4, the J gene TRBJ2-7, with D unresolved. This CDR3 has 12 amino acids. The V end lost 3 bases, the J end lost 5 bases, and 8 bases lay between the germline ends. In nucleotides, the CDR3 is TGTGCCAGCAGTTTGAGTTTCAACGAGCAGTACTTC. Protein product: CASSLSFNEQYF.

The chain couples TRBV7-9 to TRBJ1-2; perhaps TRBD1 as D (6 bases). Looked up from germline, CDR1 is SEHNR and CDR2 is FQNEAQ (reference sequence). V gave up 1 base and J gave up 0 bases, with 12 bases separating them. This CDR3 is built from 16 residues. CDR3 in DNA: TGTGCCAGCAGCTTAGTCACAGGGCCCCCTAACTATGGCTACACCTTC. This gives the protein CASSLVTGPPNYGYTF.

There are a few counts of this clonotype. This chain connects TRBV2 to TRBJ2-5; D perhaps matches TRBD2 (5 bases). The CDR3 has 15 amino acids. Germline V gives CDR1 SNHLY, CDR2 FYNNEI. V shed 3 bases and J shed 5 bases, with 16 bases lying between them. CDR3 sequence reads: CASSEDFSKGETQYF. The CDR3 DNA sequence: TGTGCCAGCAGTGAGGACTTTTCGAAGGGTGAGACCCAGTACTTC.

The chain recombines TRBV20-1 with TRBJ1-1, with no clear D. V was pared by 6 bases and J by 11 bases, with 16 bases between. From germline, CDR1 is DFQATT and CDR2 SNEGSKA (reference sequence). The CDR3 covers 11 residues. Written as DNA, the CDR3 is TGCAGTGCCCCACCCAGCGGGCCCGCTTTCTTT. The encoded protein is CSAPPSGPAFF.

This clonotype was detected a few times. The J gene is TRBJ1-1, the V gene TRBV19; 8 nucleotides agree with TRBD1. Germline V gene lookup returns CDR1 LNHDA and CDR2 SQIVND (reference sequence). The CDR3 runs 14 residues. The ends lost 3 bases at V and 1 base at J; junction bases unmatched: 1. CDR3 protein: CASSIQGANTEAFF. The CDR3 region has the DNA TGTGCCAGTAGTATTCAGGGGGCGAACACTGAAGCTTTCTTT.

The sample holds one count of this clonotype. The CDR3 DNA reads TGTGCCAGCAGTTTTCGACGGGGGAGCCTCACCGGGGAGCTGTTTTTT. Translation: CASSFRRGSLTGELFF. The V and J genes are TRBV12-3 or TRBV12-4 and TRBJ2-2, with a weak D call TRBD2 (6 bases). Trimming took 3 bases from V and 4 from J, leaving 15 bases between them. The CDR3 contains 16 residues.

To note about this clonotype: It may be a read error: a sequence one base away is much more abundant. The chain couples TRBV16 to TRBJ2-7, with 8 bases fitting TRBD1. Germline V gives CDR1 KGHSY, CDR2 FQNENV. After removal of 5 bases from V and 3 bases from J, the junction contained 9 bases not matched to a gene. CDR3 length: 15 amino acids. The CDR3 sequence: CASSSTGTGYYEQYF. In nucleotides, the CDR3 is TGTGCCAGCAGCTCAACCGGGACAGGATACTACGAGCAGTACTTC. The variable domain in full, completed from reference TRBV16 and TRBJ2-7, reads GEEVAQTPKHLVRGEGQKAKLYCAPIKGHSYVFWYQQVLKNEFKFLISFQNENVFDETGMPKERFSAKCLPNSPCSLEIQATKLEDSAVYFCASSSTGTGYYEQYFGPGTRLTVT.

This clonotype was detected a few times. The chain has TRBV24-1 and TRBJ1-2; the D gene is possibly TRBD1 (5 bases). V lost 2 bases, J lost 3 bases, and 12 bases lay in between. Germline V gene sequence: CDR1 KGHDR, CDR2 SFDVKD. The CDR3 extends over 15 amino acids. CDR3 coding DNA: TGTGCCACCAGTGATTCGAGGGAGGGGCACTATGGCTACACCTTC. Translating gives CATSDSREGHYGYTF.

The V gene is TRBV12-3 or TRBV12-4, the J gene TRBJ2-3; 11 nucleotides line up with TRBD2. This CDR3 comprises 14 residues. The V segment lost 6 bases and the J segment 3 bases; nucleotides outside the gene matches: 2. CDR3 loop: CASRGLAETDTQYF. In nucleotides, the CDR3 is TGTGCCAGCAGGGGACTAGCGGAAACAGATACGCAGTATTTT.

This clonotype was seen more than once but under ten times. This chain links TRBV7-6 with TRBJ1-6; the D is unclear. Germline V gene data show CDR1 as SGHVS and CDR2 as FNYEAQ. The V and J ends lost 2 bases and 10 bases respectively, with 6 bases between them. This CDR3 is built from 12 residues. The CDR3, as DNA: TGTGCCAGCAGCTTATCCGCCTCACCCCTCCACTTT. Translated: CASSLSASPLHF.

The chain recombines TRBV6-1 with TRBJ1-5; possible D gene TRBD1, 5 bases. Germline loops: CDR1 MNHNS, CDR2 SASEGT. The germline V and J ends were trimmed by 3 bases and 7 bases, with 13 bases remaining between them. CDR3 length equals 14 residues. The CDR3 sequence: CASSDGGLDQPQHF. Here the CDR3 DNA reads TGTGCCAGCAGTGATGGGGGTTTAGACCAGCCCCAGCATTTT.

V is TRBV14 and J is TRBJ1-2, with a weak D call TRBD1 (6 bases). There are 13 residues in the CDR3. The V gene's germline CDR1 is SGHDN and CDR2 FVKESK. Trimming took 2 bases from V and 4 from J, leaving 8 bases between them. The CDR3 DNA is TGTGCCAGCAGCCAATTCAGGGGCTATGGCTACACCTTC. It encodes CASSQFRGYGYTF.